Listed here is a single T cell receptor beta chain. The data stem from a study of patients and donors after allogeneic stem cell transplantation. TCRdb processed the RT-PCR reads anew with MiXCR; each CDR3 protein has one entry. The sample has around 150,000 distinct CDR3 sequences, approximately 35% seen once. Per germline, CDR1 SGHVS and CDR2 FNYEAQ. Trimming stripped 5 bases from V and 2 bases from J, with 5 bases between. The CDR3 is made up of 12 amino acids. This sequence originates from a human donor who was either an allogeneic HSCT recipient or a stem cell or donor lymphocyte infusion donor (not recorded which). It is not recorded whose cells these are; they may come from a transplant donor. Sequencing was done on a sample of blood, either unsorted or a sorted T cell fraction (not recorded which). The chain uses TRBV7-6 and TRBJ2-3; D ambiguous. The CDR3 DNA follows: TGTGCCAGCAGCCCCCACACAGATACGCAGTATTTT. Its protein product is CASSPHTDTQYF.